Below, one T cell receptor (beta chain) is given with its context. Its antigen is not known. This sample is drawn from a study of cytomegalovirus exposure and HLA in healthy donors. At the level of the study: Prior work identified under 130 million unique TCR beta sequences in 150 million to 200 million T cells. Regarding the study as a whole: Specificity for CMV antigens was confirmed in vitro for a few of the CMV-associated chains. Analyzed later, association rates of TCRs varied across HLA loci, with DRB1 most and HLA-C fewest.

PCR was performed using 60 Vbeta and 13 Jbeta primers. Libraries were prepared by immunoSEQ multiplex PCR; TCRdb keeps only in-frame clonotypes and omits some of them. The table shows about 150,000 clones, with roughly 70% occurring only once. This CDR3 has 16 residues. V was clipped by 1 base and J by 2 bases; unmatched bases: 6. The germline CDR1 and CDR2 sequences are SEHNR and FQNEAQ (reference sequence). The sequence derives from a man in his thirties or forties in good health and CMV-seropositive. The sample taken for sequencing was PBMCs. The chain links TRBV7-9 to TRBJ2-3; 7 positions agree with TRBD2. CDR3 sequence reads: CASSLEGLAVTDTQYF. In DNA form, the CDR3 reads TGTGCCAGCAGCTTAGAGGGGCTAGCGGTCACAGATACGCAGTATTTT.